These T cell receptor beta chains were read from a single sample in a study of T cells in Graves' hyperthyroidism and ophthalmopathy. A single record per CDR3 protein comes from TCRdb applying MiXCR to the multiplex PCR reads. The sample holds around 500,000 distinct CDR3 sequences, approximately 14% seen once. Sequenced material: blood. The receptors stem from a woman younger than 35 with Graves' hyperthyroidism. CDR3s include the opening cysteine and the closing phenylalanine or tryptophan. The D gene is left open where the match is weak. Where a row states a size, it is once, few, many or the class of an expanded clone; other rows omit it.

d_gene: TRBD1; abundance: many; j_gene: TRBJ1-1; v_gene: TRBV20-1; CDR3aa: CSAGDRQGLGAFF; CDR3nt: TGCAGTGCTGGGGACAGACAAGGCCTTGGAGCTTTCTTT
d_gene: .; abundance: .; j_gene: TRBJ1-3; v_gene: TRBV12-3/TRBV12-4; CDR3aa: CASSPLRVSKGNTIYF; CDR3nt: TGTGCCAGCAGTCCCTTAAGGGTGAGCAAAGGAAACACCATATATTTT
d_gene: .; abundance: many; j_gene: TRBJ1-2; v_gene: TRBV12-5; CDR3aa: CASGLVAANRPLNYGYTF; CDR3nt: TGTGCTAGTGGTTTGGTAGCCGCGAATCGTCCCCTTAACTATGGCTACACCTTC
d_gene: TRBD2; abundance: .; j_gene: TRBJ2-1; v_gene: TRBV20-1; CDR3aa: CSAPGLAANNEQFF; CDR3nt: TGCAGTGCCCCCGGACTAGCGGCAAACAATGAGCAGTTCTTC
d_gene: TRBD2; abundance: few; j_gene: TRBJ2-3; v_gene: TRBV30; CDR3aa: CAWSVELLAGDTDTQYF; CDR3nt: TGTGCCTGGAGTGTAGAACTACTAGCGGGAGACACAGATACGCAGTATTTT
d_gene: .; abundance: many; j_gene: TRBJ2-7; v_gene: TRBV27; CDR3aa: CASSAGQTPYEQYF; CDR3nt: TGTGCCAGCAGTGCAGGACAGACCCCCTACGAGCAGTACTTC
d_gene: .; abundance: many; j_gene: TRBJ1-4; v_gene: TRBV18; CDR3aa: CASSPGDGGKLFF; CDR3nt: TGTGCCAGCTCACCAGGGGATGGCGGAAAACTGTTTTTT
d_gene: TRBD1; abundance: many; j_gene: TRBJ1-2; v_gene: TRBV9; CDR3aa: CASSPRTGQADGYTF; CDR3nt: TGTGCCAGCAGCCCGCGAACCGGACAGGCTGATGGCTACACCTTC
d_gene: TRBD2; abundance: few; j_gene: TRBJ2-1; v_gene: TRBV24-1; CDR3aa: CATSDKGLAGGNEQFF; CDR3nt: TGTGCCACCAGTGACAAGGGACTAGCGGGAGGCAATGAGCAGTTCTTC
d_gene: .; abundance: .; j_gene: TRBJ1-2; v_gene: TRBV27; CDR3aa: CASSFKGHTF; CDR3nt: TGTGCCAGCAGTTTTAAGGGACACACCTTC
d_gene: .; abundance: many; j_gene: TRBJ1-5; v_gene: TRBV2; CDR3aa: CASTGHTREPQHF; CDR3nt: TGTGCCAGCACGGGCCATACTAGGGAGCCCCAGCATTTT
d_gene: .; abundance: many; j_gene: TRBJ2-3; v_gene: TRBV7-8; CDR3aa: CASSLWVLTGAGEDTQYF; CDR3nt: TGTGCCAGCAGCTTATGGGTCCTAACGGGGGCTGGGGAGGATACGCAGTATTTT
d_gene: TRBD1; abundance: .; j_gene: TRBJ1-1; v_gene: TRBV5-1; CDR3aa: CASSRDRGLLLNTEAFF; CDR3nt: TGCGCCAGCAGCCGAGACAGGGGGCTACTTTTGAACACTGAAGCTTTCTTT
d_gene: .; abundance: many; j_gene: TRBJ2-1; v_gene: TRBV7-9; CDR3aa: CASSLGWLAENEQFF; CDR3nt: TGTGCCAGCAGCTTAGGTTGGCTAGCAGAAAATGAGCAGTTCTTC
d_gene: TRBD2; abundance: once; j_gene: TRBJ2-7; v_gene: TRBV6-2/TRBV6-3; CDR3aa: CASSLTSGYSYEQYF; CDR3nt: TGTGCCAGCAGTTTGACTAGCGGGTACTCCTACGAGCAGTACTTC
d_gene: TRBD2; abundance: .; j_gene: TRBJ2-2; v_gene: TRBV7-2; CDR3aa: CASSQAFSGDRAGELFF; CDR3nt: TGTGCCAGCAGCCAGGCCTTCAGCGGGGATCGAGCGGGGGAGCTGTTTTTT
d_gene: .; abundance: many; j_gene: TRBJ2-1; v_gene: TRBV27; CDR3aa: CASSFSGAYNEQFF; CDR3nt: TGTGCCAGCAGTTTTAGTGGGGCTTATAATGAGCAGTTCTTC
d_gene: TRBD2; abundance: .; j_gene: TRBJ2-3; v_gene: TRBV19; CDR3aa: CASSSAGGKDTQYF; CDR3nt: TGTGCCAGTAGTTCAGCGGGAGGGAAGGATACGCAGTATTTT
d_gene: TRBD2; abundance: few; j_gene: TRBJ2-1; v_gene: TRBV20-1; CDR3aa: CSASKSTAGWWDNEQFF; CDR3nt: TGCAGTGCTTCGAAATCTACAGCGGGGTGGTGGGACAATGAGCAGTTCTTC
d_gene: .; abundance: .; j_gene: TRBJ1-1; v_gene: TRBV12-3/TRBV12-4; CDR3aa: CASPTGKEVAFF; CDR3nt: TGTGCCAGCCCAACAGGGAAAGAGGTCGCTTTCTTT
d_gene: .; abundance: many; j_gene: TRBJ1-1; v_gene: TRBV27; CDR3aa: CASSFEGREAFF; CDR3nt: TGTGCCAGCAGTTTTGAGGGCAGAGAAGCTTTCTTT
d_gene: .; abundance: .; j_gene: TRBJ1-1; v_gene: TRBV6-4; CDR3aa: CASSERRGNTEAFF; CDR3nt: TGTGCCAGCAGTGAGCGGCGAGGTAACACTGAAGCTTTCTTT